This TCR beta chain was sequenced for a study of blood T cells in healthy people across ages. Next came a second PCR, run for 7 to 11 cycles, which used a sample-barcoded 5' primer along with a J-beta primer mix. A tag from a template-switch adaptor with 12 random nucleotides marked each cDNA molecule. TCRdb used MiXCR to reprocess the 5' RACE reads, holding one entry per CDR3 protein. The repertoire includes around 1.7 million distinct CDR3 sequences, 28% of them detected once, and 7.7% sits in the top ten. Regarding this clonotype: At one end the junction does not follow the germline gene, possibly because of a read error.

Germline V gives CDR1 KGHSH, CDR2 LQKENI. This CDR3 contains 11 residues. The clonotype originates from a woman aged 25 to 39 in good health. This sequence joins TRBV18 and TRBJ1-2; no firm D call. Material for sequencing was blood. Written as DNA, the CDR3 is TGTGCCGGCTCAGCGCAAACAGGCTACACCTTC. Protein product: CAGSAQTGYTF.